This T cell receptor (beta chain) is from a study of T cell clonality in common variable immunodeficiency. This clone was seen at least ten times. The antigen is unknown. From the germline J gene comes the end of the CDR3, since the read stops 3 residues before it. The germline V gene has CDR1 SGHNT and CDR2 YYREEE (reference sequence). Losses at the gene ends were 4 bases for V and 3 bases for J; bases not matched to a gene: 5. This CDR3 spans 15 amino acids. CVID and control samples used equivalent genomic DNA input. Measured with immunoSEQ multiplex PCR; TCRdb has only the in-frame clones, and not every one. The sample has about 64,000 clones, none seen only once. Caucasian heritage predominated among both patients and controls. General observations from the study: Common variable immunodeficiency TCR beta sequences reportedly had fewer deletions and N-nucleotide insertions. Fewer TCRbeta clones were shared among CVID subjects than controls.

Sequenced material: peripheral blood mononuclear cells. V and J are TRBV5-4 and TRBJ2-1; 9 bases align to TRBD1. This receptor was obtained from a person aged 18 to 75 in good health. The CDR3 spells CASSVRDRVYNEQFF. CDR3 DNA, as far as it was read: TGTGCCAGCAGCGTCCGGGACAGGGTCTACAATGAG. Using reference TRBV5-4 and TRBJ2-1 for the parts outside the CDR3, the full variable domain is ETGVTQSPTHLIKTRGQQVTLRCSSQSGHNTVSWYQQALGQGPQFIFQYYREEENGRGNFPPRFSGLQFPNYSSELNVNALELDDSALYLCASSVRDRVYNEQFFGPGTRLTVL.